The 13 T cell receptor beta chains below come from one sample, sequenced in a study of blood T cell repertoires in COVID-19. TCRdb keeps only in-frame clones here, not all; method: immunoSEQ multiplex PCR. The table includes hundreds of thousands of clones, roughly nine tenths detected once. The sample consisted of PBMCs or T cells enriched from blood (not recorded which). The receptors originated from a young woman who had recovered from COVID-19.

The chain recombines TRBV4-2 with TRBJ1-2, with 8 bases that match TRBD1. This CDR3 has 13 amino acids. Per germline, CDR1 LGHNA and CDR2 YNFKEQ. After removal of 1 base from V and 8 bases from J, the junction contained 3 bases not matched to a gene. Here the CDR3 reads CASSQGTGLGYTF. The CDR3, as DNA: TGTGCCAGCAGCCAAGGGACAGGGCTGGGCTACACCTTC.

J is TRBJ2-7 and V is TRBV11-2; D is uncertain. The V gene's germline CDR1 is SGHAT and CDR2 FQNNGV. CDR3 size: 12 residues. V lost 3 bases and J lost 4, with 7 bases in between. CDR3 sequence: CASSLSDYEQYF. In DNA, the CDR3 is TGTGCCAGCAGCTTGTCAGATTACGAGCAGTACTTC.

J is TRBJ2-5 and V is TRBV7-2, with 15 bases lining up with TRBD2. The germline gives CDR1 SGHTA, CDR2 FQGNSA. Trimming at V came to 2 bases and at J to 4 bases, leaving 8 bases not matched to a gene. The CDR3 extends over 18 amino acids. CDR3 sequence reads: CASSLRTSGGAGRETQYF. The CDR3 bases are TGTGCCAGCAGCTTAAGGACTAGCGGGGGGGCGGGTCGAGAGACCCAGTACTTC.

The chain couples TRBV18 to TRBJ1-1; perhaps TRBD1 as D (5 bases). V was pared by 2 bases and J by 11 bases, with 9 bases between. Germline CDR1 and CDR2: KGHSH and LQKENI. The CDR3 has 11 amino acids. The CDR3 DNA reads TGTGCCAGCTCACCAGGGGCGGGGGCTTTCTTT. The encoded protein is CASSPGAGAFF.

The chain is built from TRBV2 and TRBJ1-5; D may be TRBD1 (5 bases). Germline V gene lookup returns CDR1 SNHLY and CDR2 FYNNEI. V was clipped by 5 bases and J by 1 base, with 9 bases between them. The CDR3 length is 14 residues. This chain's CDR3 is CASSRGRSNQPQHF. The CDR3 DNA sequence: TGTGCCAGCAGTAGGGGTAGGAGCAATCAGCCCCAGCATTTT.

In DNA form, the CDR3 reads TGTGCCATCAGTGAGGTAGGGACAGGGGGCCGCCTTAACTATGGCTACACCTTC. Translated: CAISEVGTGGRLNYGYTF. The chain joins TRBV10-3 to TRBJ1-2; 12 positions agree with TRBD1. Trimming cost V 2 bases and J 1 base; bases outside gene matches: 8. Germline CDR1 ENHRY, CDR2 SYGVKD. The CDR3 loop spans 18 amino acids.

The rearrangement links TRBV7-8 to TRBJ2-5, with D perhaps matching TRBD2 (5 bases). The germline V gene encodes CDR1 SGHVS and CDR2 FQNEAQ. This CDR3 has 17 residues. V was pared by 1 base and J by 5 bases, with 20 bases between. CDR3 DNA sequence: TGTGCCAGCAGCTTAGGGGTTTCAGCGGCTAGGAGCGAGACCCAGTACTTC. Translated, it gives CASSLGVSAARSETQYF.

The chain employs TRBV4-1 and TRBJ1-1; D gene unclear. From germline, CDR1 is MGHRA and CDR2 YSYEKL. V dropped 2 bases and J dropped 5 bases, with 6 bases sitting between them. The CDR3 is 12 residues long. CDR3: CASSQLRTEAFF. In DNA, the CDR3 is TGCGCCAGCAGCCAACTGAGGACTGAAGCTTTCTTT.

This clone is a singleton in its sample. Written as DNA, the CDR3 is TGTGCCACCAAGGAACAGACCAATCAGCCCCAGCATTTT. Translated, it gives CATKEQTNQPQHF. The genes are TRBV15 and TRBJ1-5; D is unresolved. Trimming cost V 7 bases and J 3 bases, with 10 bases left between them. The CDR3 is made up of 13 amino acids. Germline-derived CDR1 and CDR2 are LNHNV and YYDKDF (reference sequence).

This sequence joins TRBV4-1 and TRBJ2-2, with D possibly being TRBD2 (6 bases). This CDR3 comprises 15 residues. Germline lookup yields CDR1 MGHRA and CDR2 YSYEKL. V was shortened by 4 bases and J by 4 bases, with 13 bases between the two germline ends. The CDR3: CASSLTAGFTGELFF. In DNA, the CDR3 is TGCGCCAGCAGCCTCACAGCGGGCTTCACCGGGGAGCTGTTTTTT.

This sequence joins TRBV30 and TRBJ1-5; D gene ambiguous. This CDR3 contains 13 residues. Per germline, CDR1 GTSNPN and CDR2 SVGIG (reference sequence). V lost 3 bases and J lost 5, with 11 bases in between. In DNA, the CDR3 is TGTGCCTGGAGGGGAGGGTTCGATCAGCCCCAGCATTTT. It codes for CAWRGGFDQPQHF.

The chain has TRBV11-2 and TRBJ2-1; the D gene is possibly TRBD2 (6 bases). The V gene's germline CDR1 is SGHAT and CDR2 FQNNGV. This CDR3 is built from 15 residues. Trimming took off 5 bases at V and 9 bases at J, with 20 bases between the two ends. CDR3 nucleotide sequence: TGTGCCAGCAGCACAGACGCGGGGTGGCGGGGTGAGCAGTTCTTC. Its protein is CASSTDAGWRGEQFF.

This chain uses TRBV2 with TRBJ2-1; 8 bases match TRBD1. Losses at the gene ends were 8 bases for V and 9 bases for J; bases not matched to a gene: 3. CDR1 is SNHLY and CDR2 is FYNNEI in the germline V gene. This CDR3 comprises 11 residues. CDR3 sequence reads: CASGQGGEQFF. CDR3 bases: TGTGCCAGCGGACAGGGCGGTGAGCAGTTCTTC.